The 13 T cell receptor beta chains given below trace back to one sample, sequenced in a study of shared clonotypes between healthy human individuals. Profiling relied on immunoSEQ multiplex PCR, and the TCRdb table lists in-frame clones only, not all of them. The sample contains some 1.5 million clones, approximately 98% of which appear only once. Sequenced material: naive CD4+ T cells sorted from blood. Subset noted: CD45RA+ positively selected. The receptors originated from a man in his thirties or forties in good health.

V gene TRBV7-6 combines with J gene TRBJ2-7; 8 bases align to TRBD1. V lost 1 base to trimming and J lost 0 bases; unmatched junction nucleotides: 5. This CDR3 is built from 16 residues. CDR1 SGHVS and CDR2 FNYEAQ come from the germline V gene. CDR3 sequence (DNA): TGTGCCAGCAGCTTAGGGGCAGGGGGCGCCTCCTACGAGCAGTACTTC. Translated, it gives CASSLGAGGASYEQYF.

A single count supports this clone. V gene TRBV18 combines with J gene TRBJ1-4; a possible D gene is TRBD1 (5 bases). Germline lookup yields CDR1 KGHSH and CDR2 LQKENI. V lost 2 bases to trimming and J lost 8 bases, with 12 bases between them. The CDR3 runs 14 residues. CDR3 nucleotide sequence: TGTGCCAGCTCACCAAGTCGCAGGGACGAAAAACTGTTTTTT. Encoded protein: CASSPSRRDEKLFF.

The chain recombines TRBV14 with TRBJ1-3, with D hard to call. The CDR3 loop spans 13 amino acids. Trimming took 4 bases from V and 4 from J, leaving 8 bases between them. From germline, CDR1 is SGHDN and CDR2 FVKESK. The CDR3 bases are TGTGCCAGCAGCCCTGGTGGAGGAAACACCATATATTTT. Its protein is CASSPGGGNTIYF. Looking up the rest from reference TRBV14 and TRBJ1-3 gives the full variable domain: EAGVTQFPSHSVIEKGQTVTLRCDPISGHDNLYWYRRVMGKEIKFLLHFVKESKQDESGMPNNRFLAERTGGTYSTLKVQPAELEDSGVYFCASSPGGGNTIYFGEGSWLTVV.

Only one count was recorded for this clone. The chain uses TRBV2 and TRBJ1-1; D is ambiguous. With 5 bases removed from V and 0 bases from J, the gap between germline ends came to 19 bases. The CDR3 loop spans 17 amino acids. Germline-derived CDR1 and CDR2 are SNHLY and FYNNEI. As DNA, the CDR3 is TGTGCCAGCAGTCCCGTTGGTTTCGGGAGAATGAACACTGAAGCTTTCTTT. Translated, it gives CASSPVGFGRMNTEAFF.

The V and J genes are TRBV29-1 and TRBJ2-1; a possible D gene is TRBD2 (5 bases). Germline-derived CDR1 and CDR2 are SQVTM and ANQGSEA. Trimming cost V 6 bases and J 5 bases, with 20 bases left between them. This CDR3 contains 15 residues. The CDR3 here is CSVSAISKGDNEQFF. The CDR3 DNA is TGCAGCGTCTCTGCTATCTCCAAGGGAGACAATGAGCAGTTCTTC.

The chain employs TRBV7-9 and TRBJ1-5; D not resolved. V was clipped by 3 bases and J by 4 bases, with 13 bases between them. CDR3 length: 15 amino acids. Germline-derived CDR1 and CDR2 are SEHNR and FQNEAQ (reference sequence). This CDR3 reads CASSFEGSLNQPQHF. The CDR3 bases are TGTGCCAGCAGCTTCGAAGGATCTTTAAATCAGCCCCAGCATTTT.

J is TRBJ1-5 and V is TRBV10-2; 8 bases line up with TRBD1. The CDR3 runs 15 residues. Germline assignment: CDR1 WSHSY and CDR2 SAAADI. V was pared by 1 base and J by 6 bases, with 5 bases of the junction left unmatched. The CDR3 here is CASSEFTGGVQPQHF. The DNA of the CDR3 is TGCGCCAGCAGTGAGTTCACAGGGGGGGTTCAGCCCCAGCATTTT.

This chain links TRBV7-6 with TRBJ2-7, with TRBD2 as a possible D gene (5 bases). The CDR3 contains 14 residues. V lost 4 bases, J lost 5 bases, and 15 bases lay in between. Looked up from germline, CDR1 is SGHVS and CDR2 is FNYEAQ. CDR3 coding DNA: TGTGCCAGCAGCTCCCCCCGTGGGAGTAACGAGCAGTACTTC. Its translation: CASSSPRGSNEQYF.

The chain combines TRBV11-2 with TRBJ1-2; 7 positions agree with TRBD1. CDR1 and CDR2 from the germline V gene are SGHAT and FQNNGV. Trimming at V came to 4 bases and at J to 4 bases, leaving 6 bases not matched to a gene. The CDR3 is 14 residues long. The CDR3, as DNA: TGTGCCAGCAGCTCGGGACAGTTTTCCTATGGCTACACCTTC. Its translation: CASSSGQFSYGYTF.

V usage is TRBV7-2 and J usage is TRBJ2-2; unclear D gene. This CDR3 is built from 14 residues. Per the germline V gene, CDR1 is SGHTA and CDR2 is FQGNSA. The V and J ends lost 2 bases and 5 bases respectively, with 9 bases between them. CDR3 amino acids: CASSLIGLTGELFF. The CDR3 nucleotides are TGTGCCAGCAGCTTAATAGGTTTAACCGGGGAGCTGTTTTTT.

The J gene is TRBJ2-1, the V gene TRBV7-9; D perhaps matches TRBD2 (6 bases). CDR3 length: 14 residues. The germline V and J ends were trimmed by 5 bases and 9 bases, with 17 bases remaining between them. CDR1 SEHNR and CDR2 FQNEAQ come from the germline V gene (reference sequence). The CDR3 here is CASSPPGGVLEQFF. DNA for the CDR3: TGTGCCAGCAGCCCCCCTGGCGGGGTTCTTGAGCAGTTCTTC.

The gene calls are TRBV11-2 and TRBJ2-7; a possible D gene is TRBD2 (6 bases). The CDR3 has 15 amino acids. The germline CDR1 and CDR2 sequences are SGHAT and FQNNGV. Trimming cost V 5 bases and J 2 bases, with 16 bases left between them. The CDR3 protein is CASSTRAGGAYEQYF. CDR3 DNA: TGTGCCAGCAGCACGCGGGCCGGGGGAGCCTACGAGCAGTACTTC.

V gene TRBV19 combines with J gene TRBJ2-1; D ambiguous. Germline CDR1 LNHDA, CDR2 SQIVND (reference sequence). With 3 bases removed from V and 0 bases from J, the gap between germline ends came to 9 bases. The CDR3 totals 15 residues. In DNA form, the CDR3 reads TGTGCCAGTAGTATTAGTCTTGTCTCCTACAATGAGCAGTTCTTC. Amino acid sequence: CASSISLVSYNEQFF.